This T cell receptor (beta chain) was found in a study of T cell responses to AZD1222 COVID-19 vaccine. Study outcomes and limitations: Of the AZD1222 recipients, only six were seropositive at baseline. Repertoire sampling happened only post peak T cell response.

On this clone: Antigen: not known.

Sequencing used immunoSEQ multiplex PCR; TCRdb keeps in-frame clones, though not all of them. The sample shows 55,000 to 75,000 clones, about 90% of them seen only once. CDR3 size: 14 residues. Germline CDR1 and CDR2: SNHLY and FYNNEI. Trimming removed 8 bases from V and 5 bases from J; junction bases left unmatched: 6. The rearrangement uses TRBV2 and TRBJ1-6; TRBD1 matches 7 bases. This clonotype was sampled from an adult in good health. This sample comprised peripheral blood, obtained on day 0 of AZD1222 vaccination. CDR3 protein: CASRRDSNNSPLHF. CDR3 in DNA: TGTGCCAGCCGAAGGGACAGCAATAATTCACCCCTCCACTTT.